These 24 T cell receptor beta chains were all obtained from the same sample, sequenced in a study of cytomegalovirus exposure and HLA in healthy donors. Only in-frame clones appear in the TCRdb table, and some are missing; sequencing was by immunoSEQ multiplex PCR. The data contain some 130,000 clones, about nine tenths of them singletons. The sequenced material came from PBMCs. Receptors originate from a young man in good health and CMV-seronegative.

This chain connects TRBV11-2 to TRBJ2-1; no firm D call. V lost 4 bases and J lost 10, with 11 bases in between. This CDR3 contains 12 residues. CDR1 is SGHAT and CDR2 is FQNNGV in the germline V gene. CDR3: CASSSRWAEQFF. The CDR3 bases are TGTGCCAGCAGCTCCCGATGGGCAGAGCAGTTCTTC. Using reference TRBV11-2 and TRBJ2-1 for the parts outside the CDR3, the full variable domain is EAGVAQSPRYKIIEKRQSVAFWCNPISGHATLYWYQQILGQGPKLLIQFQNNGVVDDSQLPKDRFSAERLKGVDSTLKIQPAKLEDSAVYLCASSSRWAEQFFGPGTRLTVL.

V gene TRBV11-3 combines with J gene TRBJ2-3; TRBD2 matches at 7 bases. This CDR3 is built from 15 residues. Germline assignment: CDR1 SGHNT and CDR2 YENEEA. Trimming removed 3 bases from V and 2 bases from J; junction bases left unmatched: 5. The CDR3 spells CASSFSGSDTDTQYF. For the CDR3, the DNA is TGTGCCAGCAGCTTTAGCGGGTCCGACACAGATACGCAGTATTTT.

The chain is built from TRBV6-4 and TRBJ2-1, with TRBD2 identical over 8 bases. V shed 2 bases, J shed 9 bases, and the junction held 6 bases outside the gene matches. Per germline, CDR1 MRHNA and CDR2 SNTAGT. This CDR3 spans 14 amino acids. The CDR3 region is CASSDTGGQGEQFF. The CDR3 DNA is TGTGCCAGCAGTGACACGGGAGGGCAAGGTGAGCAGTTCTTC.

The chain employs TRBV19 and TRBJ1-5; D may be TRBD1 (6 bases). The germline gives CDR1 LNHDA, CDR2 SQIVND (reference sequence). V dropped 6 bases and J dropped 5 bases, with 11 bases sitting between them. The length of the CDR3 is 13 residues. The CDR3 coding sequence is TGTGCCAGTAGGCACAGGGTCGATCAGCCCCAGCATTTT. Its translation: CASRHRVDQPQHF.

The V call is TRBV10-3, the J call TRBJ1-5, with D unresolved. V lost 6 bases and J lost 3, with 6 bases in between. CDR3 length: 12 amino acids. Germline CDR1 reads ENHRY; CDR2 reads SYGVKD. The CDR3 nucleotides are TGTGCCATCAGAGGAGACAATCAGCCCCAGCATTTT. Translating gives CAIRGDNQPQHF.

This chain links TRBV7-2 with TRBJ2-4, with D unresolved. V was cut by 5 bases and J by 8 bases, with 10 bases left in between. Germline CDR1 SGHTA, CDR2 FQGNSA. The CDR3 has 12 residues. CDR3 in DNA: TGTGCCAGCAGCAACAGACAAGACATTCAGTACTTC. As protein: CASSNRQDIQYF.

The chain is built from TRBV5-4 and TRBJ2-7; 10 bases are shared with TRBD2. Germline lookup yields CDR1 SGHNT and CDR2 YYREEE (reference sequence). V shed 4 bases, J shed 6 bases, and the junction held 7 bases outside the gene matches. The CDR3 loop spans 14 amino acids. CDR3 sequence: CASSLTSGLSEQYF. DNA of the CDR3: TGTGCCAGCAGCCTGACTAGCGGGCTAAGCGAGCAGTACTTC.

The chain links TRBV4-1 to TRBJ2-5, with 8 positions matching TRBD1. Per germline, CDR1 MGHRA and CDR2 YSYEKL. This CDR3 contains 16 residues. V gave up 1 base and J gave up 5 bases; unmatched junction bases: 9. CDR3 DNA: TGCGCCAGCAGCCAAGCGGGGGACAGGTTAACGGAGACCCAGTACTTC. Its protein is CASSQAGDRLTETQYF.

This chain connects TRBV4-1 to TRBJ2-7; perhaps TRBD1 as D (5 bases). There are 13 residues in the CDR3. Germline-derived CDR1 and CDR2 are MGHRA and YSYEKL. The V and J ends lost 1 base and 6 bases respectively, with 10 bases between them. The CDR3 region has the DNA TGCGCCAGCAGCCAAGGACAGTCTCCCGAGCAGTACTTC. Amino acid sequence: CASSQGQSPEQYF.

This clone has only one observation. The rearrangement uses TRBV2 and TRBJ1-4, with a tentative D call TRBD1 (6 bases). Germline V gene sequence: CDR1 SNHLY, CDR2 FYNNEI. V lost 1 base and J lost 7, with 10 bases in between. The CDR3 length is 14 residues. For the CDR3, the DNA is TGTGCCAGCAGTGAAGATTCAGGGGTTGAAAAACTGTTTTTT. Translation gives CASSEDSGVEKLFF.

CDR3 residues: CASTPPPGGTAKNIQYF. CDR3 nucleotide sequence: TGTGCCAGTACCCCTCCTCCCGGCGGGACAGCCAAAAACATTCAGTACTTC. The chain carries TRBV19 and TRBJ2-4, with a tentative D call TRBD2 (6 bases). The V gene's germline CDR1 is LNHDA and CDR2 SQIVND (reference sequence). The CDR3 has 17 residues. Trimming removed 7 bases from V and 0 bases from J, with 19 bases in between.

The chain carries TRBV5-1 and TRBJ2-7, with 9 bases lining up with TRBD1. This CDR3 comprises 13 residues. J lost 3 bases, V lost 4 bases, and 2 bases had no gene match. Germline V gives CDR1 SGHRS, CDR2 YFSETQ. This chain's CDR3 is CASSKDRGYEQYF. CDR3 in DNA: TGCGCCAGCAGCAAGGACAGGGGCTACGAGCAGTACTTC.

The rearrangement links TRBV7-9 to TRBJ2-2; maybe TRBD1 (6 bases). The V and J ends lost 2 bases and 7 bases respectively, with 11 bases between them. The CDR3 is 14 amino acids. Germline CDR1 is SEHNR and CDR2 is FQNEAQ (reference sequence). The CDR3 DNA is TGTGCCAGCAGCTTATACAGGGCTGGCGGGGAGCTGTTTTTT. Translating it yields CASSLYRAGGELFF. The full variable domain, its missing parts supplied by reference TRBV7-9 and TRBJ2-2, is DTGVSQNPRHKITKRGQNVTFRCDPISEHNRLYWYRQTLGQGPEFLTYFQNEAQLEKSRLLSDRFSAERPKGSFSTLEIQRTEQGDSAMYLCASSLYRAGGELFFGEGSRLTVL.

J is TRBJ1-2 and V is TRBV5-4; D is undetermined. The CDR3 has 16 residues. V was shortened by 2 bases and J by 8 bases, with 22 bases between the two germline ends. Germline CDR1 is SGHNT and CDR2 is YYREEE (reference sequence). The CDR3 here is CASSLQRPTSSGGYTF. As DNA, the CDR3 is TGTGCCAGCAGCTTACAGAGACCAACCAGCTCAGGAGGCTACACCTTC.

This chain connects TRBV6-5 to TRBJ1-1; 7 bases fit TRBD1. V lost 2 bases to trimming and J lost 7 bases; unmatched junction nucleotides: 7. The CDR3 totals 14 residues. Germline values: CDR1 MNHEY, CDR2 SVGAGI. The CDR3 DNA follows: TGTGCCAGCAGTTACGCGACAGGGTATGGTGAAGCTTTCTTT. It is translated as CASSYATGYGEAFF.

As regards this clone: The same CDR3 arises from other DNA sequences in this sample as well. Here the CDR3 reads CASSLAGSSYEQYF. Here the CDR3 DNA reads TGCGCCAGCAGCCTAGCGGGGAGCTCCTACGAGCAGTACTTC. The rearrangement uses TRBV5-1 and TRBJ2-7; 9 nucleotides agree with TRBD2. Germline V gene lookup returns CDR1 SGHRS and CDR2 YFSETQ. V lost 4 bases, J lost 0 bases, and 2 bases stayed unmatched. This CDR3 comprises 14 residues.

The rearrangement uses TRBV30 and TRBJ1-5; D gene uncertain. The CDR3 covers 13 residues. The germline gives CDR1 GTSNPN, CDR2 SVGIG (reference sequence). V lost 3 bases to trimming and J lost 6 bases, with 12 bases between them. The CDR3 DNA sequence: TGTGCCTGGAGCCCCCCGGTGAGTCAGCCCCAGCATTTT. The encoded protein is CAWSPPVSQPQHF.

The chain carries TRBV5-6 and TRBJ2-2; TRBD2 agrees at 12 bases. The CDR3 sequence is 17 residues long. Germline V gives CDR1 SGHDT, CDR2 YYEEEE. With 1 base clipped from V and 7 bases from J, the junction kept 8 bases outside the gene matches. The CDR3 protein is CASSLSSGRASSGELFF. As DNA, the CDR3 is TGTGCCAGCAGCTTGTCTAGCGGGAGGGCCTCTAGCGGGGAGCTGTTTTTT. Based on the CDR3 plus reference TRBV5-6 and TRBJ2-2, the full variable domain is DAGVTQSPTHLIKTRGQQVTLRCSPKSGHDTVSWYQQALGQGPQFIFQYYEEEERQRGNFPDRFSGHQFPNYSSELNVNALLLGDSALYLCASSLSSGRASSGELFFGEGSRLTVL.

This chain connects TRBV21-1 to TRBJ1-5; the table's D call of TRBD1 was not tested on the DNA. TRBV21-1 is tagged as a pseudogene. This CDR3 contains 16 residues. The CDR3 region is CASSRNRDRRNQPQHF. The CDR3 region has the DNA TGTGCCAGCAGCCGCAACCGGGACAGACGTAATCAGCCCCAGCATTTT.

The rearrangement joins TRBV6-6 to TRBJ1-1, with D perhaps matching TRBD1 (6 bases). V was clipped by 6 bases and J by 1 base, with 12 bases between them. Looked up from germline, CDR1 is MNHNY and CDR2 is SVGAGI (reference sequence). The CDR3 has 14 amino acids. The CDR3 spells CASRGLGGNTEAFF. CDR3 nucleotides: TGTGCCAGCAGGGGATTAGGGGGGAACACTGAAGCTTTCTTT.

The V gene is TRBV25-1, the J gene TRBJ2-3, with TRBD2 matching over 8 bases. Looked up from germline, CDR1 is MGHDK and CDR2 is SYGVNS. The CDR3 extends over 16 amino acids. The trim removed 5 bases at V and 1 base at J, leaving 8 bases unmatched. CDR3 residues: CASSSPRAGGTDTQYF. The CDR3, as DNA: TGTGCCAGCAGTTCCCCGCGAGCGGGGGGCACAGATACGCAGTATTTT.

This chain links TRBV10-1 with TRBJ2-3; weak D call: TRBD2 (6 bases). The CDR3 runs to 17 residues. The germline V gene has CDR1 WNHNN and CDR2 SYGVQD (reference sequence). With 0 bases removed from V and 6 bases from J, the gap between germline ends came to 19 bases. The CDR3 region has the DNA TGCGCCAGCAGTGAGTCCTCTGGGAGGCCTGGGGGTGATACGCAGTATTTT. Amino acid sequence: CASSESSGRPGGDTQYF.

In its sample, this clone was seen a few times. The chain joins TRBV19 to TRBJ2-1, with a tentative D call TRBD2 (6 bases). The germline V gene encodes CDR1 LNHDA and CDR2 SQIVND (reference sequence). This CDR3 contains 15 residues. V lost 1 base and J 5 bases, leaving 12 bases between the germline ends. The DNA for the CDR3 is TGTGCCAGTAGTATAGTCAGGACTATCCACAATGAGCAGTTCTTC. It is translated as CASSIVRTIHNEQFF.

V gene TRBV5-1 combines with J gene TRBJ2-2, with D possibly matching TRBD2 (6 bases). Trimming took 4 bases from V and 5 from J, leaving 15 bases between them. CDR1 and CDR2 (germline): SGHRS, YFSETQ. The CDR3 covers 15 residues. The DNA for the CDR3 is TGCGCCAGCAGCCCCGGCCCAGGAGGGACCGGGGAGCTGTTTTTT. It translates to CASSPGPGGTGELFF.